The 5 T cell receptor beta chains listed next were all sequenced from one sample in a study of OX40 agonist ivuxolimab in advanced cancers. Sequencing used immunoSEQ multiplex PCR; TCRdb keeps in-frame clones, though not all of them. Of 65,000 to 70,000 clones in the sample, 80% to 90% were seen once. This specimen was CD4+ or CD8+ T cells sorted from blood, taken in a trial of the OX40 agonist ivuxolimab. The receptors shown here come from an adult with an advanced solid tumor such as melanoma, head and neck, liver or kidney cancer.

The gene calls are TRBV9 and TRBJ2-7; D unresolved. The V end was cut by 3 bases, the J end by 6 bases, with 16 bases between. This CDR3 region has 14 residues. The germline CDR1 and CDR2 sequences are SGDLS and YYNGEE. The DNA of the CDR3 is TGTGCCAGCAGCGAGGACGGGCTAAGGGCCGAGCAGTACTTC. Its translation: CASSEDGLRAEQYF.

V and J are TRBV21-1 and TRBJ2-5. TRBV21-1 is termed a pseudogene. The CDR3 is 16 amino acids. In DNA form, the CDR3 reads TGTGCCAGCAGCAAAGTAGCAGGGGAGGTCCAAGAGACCCAGTACTTC. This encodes CASSKVAGEVQETQYF.

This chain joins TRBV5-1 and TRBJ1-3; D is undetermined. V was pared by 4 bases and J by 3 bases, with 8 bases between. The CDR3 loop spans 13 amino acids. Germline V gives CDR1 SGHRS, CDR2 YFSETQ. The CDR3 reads CASSLGDGNTIYF. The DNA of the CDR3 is TGCGCCAGCAGCCTTGGGGATGGAAACACCATATATTTT.

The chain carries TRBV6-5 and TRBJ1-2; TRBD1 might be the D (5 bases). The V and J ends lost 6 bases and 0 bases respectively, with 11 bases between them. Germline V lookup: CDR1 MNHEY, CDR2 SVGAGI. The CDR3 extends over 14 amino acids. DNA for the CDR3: TGTGCCAGCAGCCAGGACAAGTCTAACTATGGCTACACCTTC. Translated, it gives CASSQDKSNYGYTF.

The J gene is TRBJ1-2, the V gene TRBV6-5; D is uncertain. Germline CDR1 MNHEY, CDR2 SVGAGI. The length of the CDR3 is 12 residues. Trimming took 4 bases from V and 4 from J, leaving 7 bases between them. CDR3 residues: CASSSTSYGYTF. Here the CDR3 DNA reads TGTGCCAGCAGTTCCACTAGCTATGGCTACACCTTC.